Shown below are 21 T cell receptor beta chains from a single sample sequenced in a study of Tregs in tolerant kidney transplant recipients. Sequenced by immunoSEQ multiplex PCR; TCRdb stores in-frame clones only, minus some. The data hold tens of thousands of clones, with approximately 93% observed a single time. Related graft donors supplied nonmyeloablative bone marrow transplants, and mixed chimerism was transient. The sample here was CD4+ T cells from blood (PBMCs), taken 12 months after the transplant. These receptors came from a human patient who received a combined kidney and bone marrow transplant. Some of the T cells might come from the graft donor.

The chain links TRBV18 to TRBJ1-4; 10 bases are shared with TRBD1. The germline V gene has CDR1 KGHSH and CDR2 LQKENI. The CDR3 loop spans 16 amino acids. The J segment lost 8 bases and the V segment lost 5 bases, leaving 11 bases of the junction unmatched. The CDR3 loop reads CASSSRDRGGREKLFF. The CDR3 DNA sequence: TGTGCCAGCTCATCCAGGGACAGGGGCGGGCGCGAAAAACTGTTTTTT.

The J gene is TRBJ2-5, the V gene TRBV6-6; D unclear. CDR3 length: 15 amino acids. Trimming removed 0 bases at V and 5 bases at J, with 13 bases between. Germline CDR1 reads MNHNY; CDR2 reads SVGAGI (reference sequence). CDR3 DNA: TGTGCCAGCAGTTACTCGATTTGGAGTCGGGAGACCCAGTACTTC. Amino acid sequence: CASSYSIWSRETQYF.

Notes on this clone: The germline gene is not matched at one end of the junction; a read error may be the cause. The identical CDR3 is also encoded by other nucleotide sequences in the sample. This chain uses TRBV9 with TRBJ1-6; D is unresolved. This CDR3 contains 16 residues. Germline-derived CDR1 and CDR2 are SGDLS and YYNGEE. CDR3: CASSVGSSSYNSPLHF. CDR3 nucleotides: TGTGCCAGTAGCGTAGGTAGCAGCTCCTATAATTCACCCCTCCACTTT.

V and J are TRBV4-1 and TRBJ1-2; maybe TRBD1 (5 bases). The V end lost 3 bases, the J end lost 5 bases, and 13 bases lay between the germline ends. Germline CDR1 reads MGHRA; CDR2 reads YSYEKL. The length of the CDR3 is 14 residues. The CDR3 DNA reads as TGCGCCAGCAGCCACCAAGGGGTTACTTATGGCTACACCTTC. Its protein is CASSHQGVTYGYTF.

This rearrangement joins TRBV19 to TRBJ2-7; 8 nucleotides agree with TRBD1. The CDR3 is made up of 14 amino acids. CDR1 is LNHDA and CDR2 is SQIVND in the germline V gene (reference sequence). The V gene end was trimmed by 4 bases and the J gene end by 1 base; junction bases not matched to a gene: 3. CDR3 in DNA: TGTGCCAGTAGTACAGGGGGCGCTTCCTACGAGCAGTACTTC. Its translation: CASSTGGASYEQYF.

J is TRBJ1-2 and V is TRBV21-1; TRBD1 was called by the table and not checked on the DNA. TRBV21-1 is tagged as a pseudogene. The length of the CDR3 is 13 residues. This CDR3 is CASSTQGSYGYTF. The CDR3 DNA follows: TGTGCCAGCAGCACCCAGGGATCCTATGGCTACACCTTC.

The rearrangement uses TRBV11-3 and TRBJ2-2; D may be TRBD1 (7 bases). This CDR3 is built from 16 residues. Germline CDR1 reads SGHNT; CDR2 reads YENEEA. The V end was cut by 1 base, the J end by 5 bases, with 14 bases between. In nucleotides, the CDR3 is TGTGCCAGCAGCTTAGTCGCAGGGGGAGGTACCGGGGAGCTGTTTTTT. It is translated as CASSLVAGGGTGELFF.

This chain joins TRBV7-3 and TRBJ2-1, with 7 nucleotides matching TRBD1. This CDR3 has 13 amino acids. Trimming at V came to 5 bases and at J to 7 bases, leaving 5 bases not matched to a gene. The germline gives CDR1 SGHTA, CDR2 FQGTGA. The chain's CDR3 is CASSMTGMNEQFF. Here the CDR3 DNA reads TGTGCCAGCAGCATGACAGGGATGAATGAGCAGTTCTTC.

The rearrangement uses TRBV6-5 and TRBJ2-3; TRBD2 aligns across 12 bases. The ends lost 2 bases at V and 11 bases at J; junction bases unmatched: 2. This CDR3 spans 13 amino acids. CDR1 MNHEY and CDR2 SVGAGI come from the germline V gene. CDR3 nucleotide sequence: TGTGCCAGCAGTTACACTAGCGGGAGGAGGCAGTATTTT. Its translation is CASSYTSGRRQYF.

This clone was found a few times. The V and J genes are TRBV30 and TRBJ1-4; 8 bases fit TRBD1. CDR3 length: 15 amino acids. CDR1 is GTSNPN, CDR2 SVGIG, per germline (reference sequence). V lost 2 bases, J lost 8 bases, and 10 bases stayed unmatched. CDR3 sequence: CAWSTGGTGGEKLFF. DNA of the CDR3: TGTGCCTGGAGTACCGGAGGGACAGGAGGGGAAAAACTGTTTTTT. The variable domain in full, completed from reference TRBV30 and TRBJ1-4, reads SQTIHQWPATLVQPVGSPLSLECTVEGTSNPNLYWYRQAAGRGLQLLFYSVGIGQISSEVPQNLSASRPQDRQFILSSKKLLLSDSGFYLCAWSTGGTGGEKLFFGSGTQLSVL.

The rearrangement uses TRBV5-1 and TRBJ2-2, with a tentative D call TRBD2 (5 bases). The CDR3 length is 14 residues. The germline gives CDR1 SGHRS, CDR2 YFSETQ. Trimming cost V 3 bases and J 1 base, with 7 bases left between them. Here the CDR3 reads CASSSRENTGELFF. Written as DNA, the CDR3 is TGCGCCAGCAGCTCCCGGGAGAACACCGGGGAGCTGTTTTTT.

The chain links TRBV29-1 to TRBJ2-1, with TRBD2 as a possible D gene (5 bases). Germline V gene data show CDR1 as SQVTM and CDR2 as ANQGSEA. V was pared by 7 bases and J by 4 bases, with 11 bases between. The CDR3 totals 12 residues. Written as DNA, the CDR3 is TGCAGCGCCCGGACTTCTTACAATGAGCAGTTCTTC. Its translation: CSARTSYNEQFF.

The V and J genes are TRBV28 and TRBJ2-1; possible D gene TRBD2, 5 bases. V lost 6 bases and J 6 bases, leaving 15 bases between the germline ends. This CDR3 spans 14 amino acids. CDR1 is MDHEN and CDR2 is SYDVKM in the germline V gene. The CDR3 coding sequence is TGTGCCAGCAGACCCCGGGGAACGGGCAATGAGCAGTTCTTC. Translating it yields CASRPRGTGNEQFF.

The J gene is TRBJ1-6, the V gene TRBV9; possible D gene TRBD1, 6 bases. Looked up from germline, CDR1 is SGDLS and CDR2 is YYNGEE. V was shortened by 6 bases and J by 9 bases, with 19 bases between the two germline ends. The length of the CDR3 is 15 residues. CDR3 sequence reads: CASTNGQTVGSPLHF. CDR3 coding DNA: TGTGCCAGCACCAACGGACAGACCGTCGGTTCACCCCTCCACTTT.

V usage is TRBV11-3 and J usage is TRBJ2-7; TRBD1 aligns across 8 bases. Germline-derived CDR1 and CDR2 are SGHNT and YENEEA. The CDR3 has 13 residues. V gave up 10 bases and J gave up 3 bases; unmatched junction bases: 8. The CDR3 bases are TGTGCCACCAACCCCGGACAGGGCTACGAGCAGTACTTC. This encodes CATNPGQGYEQYF.

V gene TRBV5-4 combines with J gene TRBJ2-3; 9 positions agree with TRBD2. V was clipped by 0 bases and J by 1 base; unmatched bases: 3. The CDR3 has 16 residues. Germline V gene data show CDR1 as SGHNT and CDR2 as YYREEE (reference sequence). The CDR3 region is CASSLVRGGGTDTQYF. In nucleotides, the CDR3 is TGTGCCAGCAGCTTGGTGCGGGGGGGCGGCACAGATACGCAGTATTTT.

The chain uses TRBV18 and TRBJ2-7; a possible D gene is TRBD1 (5 bases). V gave up 5 bases and J gave up 0 bases, with 11 bases separating them. Germline V gives CDR1 KGHSH, CDR2 LQKENI. The CDR3 has 14 residues. The CDR3 bases are TGTGCCAGCTCAGCGACAGTAAACTCCTACGAGCAGTACTTC. This encodes CASSATVNSYEQYF. The entire variable domain, with the rest obtained from reference TRBV18 and TRBJ2-7, is as follows: NAGVMQNPRHLVRRRGQEARLRCSPMKGHSHVYWYRQLPEEGLKFMVYLQKENIIDESGMPKERFSAEFPKEGPSILRIQQVVRGDSAAYFCASSATVNSYEQYFGPGTRLTVT.

The chain is built from TRBV15 and TRBJ2-7; D gene uncertain. The V end lost 1 base, the J end lost 3 bases, and 7 bases lay between the germline ends. CDR1 and CDR2 (germline): LNHNV, YYDKDF (reference sequence). The CDR3 is 13 residues long. For the CDR3, the DNA is TGTGCCACCAGCAGAGGGCTCGTCTACGAGCAGTACTTC. It translates to CATSRGLVYEQYF.

The V gene is TRBV4-1, the J gene TRBJ2-3, with 10 bases lining up with TRBD2. This CDR3 is built from 17 residues. The trim removed 4 bases at V and 3 bases at J, leaving 10 bases unmatched. The V gene's germline CDR1 is MGHRA and CDR2 YSYEKL. The CDR3 DNA is TGCGCCAGCAGCCCCTTAGATATGGGACTAGCGACAGATACGCAGTATTTT. Its protein is CASSPLDMGLATDTQYF.

The gene calls are TRBV4-1 and TRBJ2-2, with no clear D. CDR1 is MGHRA, CDR2 YSYEKL, per germline. The ends were cut back, 0 bases at V and 3 bases at J, with 8 bases in the middle. The CDR3 runs 15 residues. CDR3 sequence reads: CASSQDHYYTGELFF. CDR3 DNA: TGCGCCAGCAGCCAAGATCACTACTACACCGGGGAGCTGTTTTTT.

To note about this clone: The junction and the germline gene differ at one end; a read error may be behind it. The same CDR3 arises from other DNA sequences in this sample as well. The rearrangement links TRBV30 to TRBJ1-6; D remains ambiguous. The CDR3 is 13 amino acids. CDR1 and CDR2 (germline): GTSNPN, SVGIG (reference sequence). CDR3 loop: CAWGRSNNSPLHF. The CDR3 nucleotides are TGTGCCTGGGGGAGGTCCAATAATTCCCCCCTCCACTTT.